The entry below describes one TCR beta chain. Antigen specificity is unknown. This sample was included in a study of regulatory and conventional T cells in RAG deficiency. Study results and limitations: Compared with controls, unique Treg TCR beta sequences dropped around 90-fold in Omenn syndrome and CID/AS. RAG-deficient patients showed markedly lower Shannon entropy and higher Simpson indices than control T-cell subsets. Omenn patients showed >85% Treg-Tconv overlap and shorter CDR3 lengths.

Genomic DNA came from blood conventional CD4+ T cells gated CD25-low CD127-high. The trim removed 5 bases at V and 10 bases at J, leaving 7 bases unmatched. In germline, CDR1 is MNHEY, CDR2 SVGAGI. The CDR3 totals 12 residues. Measured with immunoSEQ multiplex PCR; TCRdb has only the in-frame clones, and not every one. The sample has approximately 12,000 clones; 85% to 95% are singletons. This same sample was also taken into another study, of regulatory T cells. That work states: The PCR used 52 TRBV and 13 TRBJ primers.

This receptor was taken from a human donor in good health. The gene calls are TRBV6-5 and TRBJ1-2, with 7 bases identical to TRBD1. The sample comprised CD4+ effector T cells sorted from blood. The CDR3, as DNA: TGTGCCAGCAGTGTCGGGACAGAAAACTACACCTTC. It specifies CASSVGTENYTF.